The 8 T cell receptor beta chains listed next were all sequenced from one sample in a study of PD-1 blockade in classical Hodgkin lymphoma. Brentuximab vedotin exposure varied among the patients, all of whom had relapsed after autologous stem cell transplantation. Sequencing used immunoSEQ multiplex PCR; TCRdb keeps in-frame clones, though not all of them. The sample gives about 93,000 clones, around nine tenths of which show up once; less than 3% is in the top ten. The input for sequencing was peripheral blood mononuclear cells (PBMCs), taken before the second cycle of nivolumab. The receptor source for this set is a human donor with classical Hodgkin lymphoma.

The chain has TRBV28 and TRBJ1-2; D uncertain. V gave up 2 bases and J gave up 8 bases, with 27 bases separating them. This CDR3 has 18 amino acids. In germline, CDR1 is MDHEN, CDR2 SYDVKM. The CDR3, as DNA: TGTGCCAGCAGTTTAGCCTCTCGCAGGCCAAGCGTGATTGACGGCTACACCTTC. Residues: CASSLASRRPSVIDGYTF.

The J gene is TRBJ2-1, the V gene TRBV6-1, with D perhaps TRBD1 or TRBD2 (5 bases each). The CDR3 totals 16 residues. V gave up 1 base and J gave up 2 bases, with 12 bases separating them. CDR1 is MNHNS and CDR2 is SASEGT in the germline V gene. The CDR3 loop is CASSEEVGTAYNEQFF. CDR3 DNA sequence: TGTGCCAGCAGTGAAGAAGTCGGGACGGCCTACAATGAGCAGTTCTTC.

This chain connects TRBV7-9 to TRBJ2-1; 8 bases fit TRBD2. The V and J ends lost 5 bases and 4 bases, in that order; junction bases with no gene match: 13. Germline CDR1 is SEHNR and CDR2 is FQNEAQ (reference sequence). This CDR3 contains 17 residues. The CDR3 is CASSPSASGRFYNEQFF. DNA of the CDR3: TGTGCCAGCAGCCCTTCGGCTAGCGGGCGATTTTACAATGAGCAGTTCTTC.

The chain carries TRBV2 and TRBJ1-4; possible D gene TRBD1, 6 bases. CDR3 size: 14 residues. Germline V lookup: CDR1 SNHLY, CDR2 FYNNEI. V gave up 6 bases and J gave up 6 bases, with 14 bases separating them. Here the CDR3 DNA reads TGTGCCAGCAGCCACAGGGAGGGTTATGAAAAACTGTTTTTT. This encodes CASSHREGYEKLFF.

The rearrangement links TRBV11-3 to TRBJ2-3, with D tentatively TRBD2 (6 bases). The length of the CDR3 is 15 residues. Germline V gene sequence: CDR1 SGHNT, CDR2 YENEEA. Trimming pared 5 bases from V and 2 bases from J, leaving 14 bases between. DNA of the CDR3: TGTGCCAGCAGCCCTCTGGGCGGGACCACAGATACGCAGTATTTT. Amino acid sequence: CASSPLGGTTDTQYF.

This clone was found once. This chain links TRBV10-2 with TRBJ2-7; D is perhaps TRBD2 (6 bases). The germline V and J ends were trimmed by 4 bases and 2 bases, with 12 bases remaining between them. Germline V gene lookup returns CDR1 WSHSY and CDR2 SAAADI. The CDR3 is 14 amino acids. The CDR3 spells CASSGTGGTYEQYF. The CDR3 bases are TGCGCCAGCAGTGGTACTGGCGGGACCTACGAGCAGTACTTC.

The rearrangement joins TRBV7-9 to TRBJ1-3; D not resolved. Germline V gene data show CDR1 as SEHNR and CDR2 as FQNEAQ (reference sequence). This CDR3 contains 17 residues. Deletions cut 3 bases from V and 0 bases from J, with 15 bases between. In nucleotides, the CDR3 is TGTGCCAGCAGCTTTAATACGGGTCTGCTCTCTGGAAACACCATATATTTT. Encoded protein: CASSFNTGLLSGNTIYF.

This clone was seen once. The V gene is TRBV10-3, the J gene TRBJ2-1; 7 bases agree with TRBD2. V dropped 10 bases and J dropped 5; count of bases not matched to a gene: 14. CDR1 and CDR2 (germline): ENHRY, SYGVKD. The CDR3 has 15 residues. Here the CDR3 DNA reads TGTGCCACCACTAGGCAGGCGGGACTAAACAATGAGCAGTTCTTC. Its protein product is CATTRQAGLNNEQFF.